This is a list of T cell receptor beta chains from one sample in a study of memory CD4+ T cells and cytomegalovirus serostatus. Only in-frame clones appear in the TCRdb table, and some are missing; sequencing was by immunoSEQ multiplex PCR. Here the sample spans 40,000 to 45,000 clones, less than 85% being singletons. The sample comprised memory CD4+ T cells from blood. The receptors originated from an adult in good health and CMV-seronegative. Both conserved end residues are part of each CDR3. The D gene is left open where the match is weak. The size field is filled for only some rows; it gives once, few, many or a size class.

>TRBJ1-2|-|TRBV6-6|-
CASRERTEDGCTF
TGTGCCAGCAGGGAAAGGACGGAAGATGGCTGCACCTTC
>TRBJ2-3|-|TRBV2|-
CASNRETSTDTQYF
TGTGCCAGTAACAGGGAAACTAGCACAGATACGCAGTATTTT
>TRBJ2-1|-|TRBV29-1|TRBD2
CSVGRASGPREQFF
TGCAGCGTTGGTAGGGCTAGCGGGCCTCGGGAGCAGTTCTTC
>TRBJ2-5|-|TRBV18|-
CASSPPDGFREETQYF
TGTGCCAGCTCACCACCGGACGGGTTTAGGGAAGAGACCCAGTACTTC
>TRBJ2-3|once|TRBV15|TRBD2
CATSGTTGGGVDTQYF
TGTGCCACCAGCGGGACCACCGGCGGGGGGGTAGATACGCAGTATTTT
>TRBJ2-3|-|TRBV29-1|-
CSGRPGTDTQYF
TGCAGCGGACGACCTGGCACAGATACGCAGTATTTT
>TRBJ2-1|few|TRBV28|TRBD1
CATVSGQGGEEQFF
TGTGCCACCGTAAGCGGACAGGGAGGCGAGGAGCAGTTCTTC
>TRBJ1-1|-|TRBV6-1|-
CASQWEALNTEAFF
TGTGCCAGTCAGTGGGAAGCCTTGAACACTGAAGCTTTCTTT
>TRBJ2-3|-|TRBV9|TRBD1
CASSFTGTDDTQYF
TGTGCCAGCAGCTTTACCGGGACAGACGATACGCAGTATTTT
>TRBJ2-1|-|TRBV18|-
CASYGGWGPNEQFF
TGTGCCAGCTACGGGGGTTGGGGACCTAATGAGCAGTTCTTC
>TRBJ1-2|-|TRBV6-1|-
CASSEVAGTAYGYTF
TGTGCCAGCAGTGAAGTCGCAGGGACTGCCTATGGCTACACCTTC
>TRBJ2-5|-|TRBV4-2|TRBD1
CASSPGQGLQETQYF
TGTGCCAGCAGCCCGGGACAGGGCCTCCAAGAGACCCAGTACTTC
>TRBJ1-4|-|TRBV15|-
CATSRVGPPRTNEKLFF
TGTGCCACCAGCAGAGTGGGCCCGCCGAGGACTAATGAAAAACTGTTTTTT
>TRBJ2-1|-|TRBV18|-
CASSQGGEYNEQFF
TGTGCCAGCTCCCAGGGCGGGGAATACAATGAGCAGTTCTTC
>TRBJ2-3|-|TRBV10-3|TRBD1
CAISDSGQGPTDTQYF
TGTGCCATCAGTGACAGCGGACAGGGGCCCACAGATACGCAGTATTTT
>TRBJ2-6|-|TRBV4-1|-
CASSGQLVSGANVLTF
TGCGCCAGCAGCGGACAACTAGTTTCTGGGGCCAACGTCCTGACTTTC
>TRBJ1-2|-|TRBV7-8|-
CASSLGRRGVFTF
TGTGCCAGCAGCTTAGGCAGAAGGGGAGTATTCACCTTC
>TRBJ2-3|-|TRBV28|-
CASSSIDTQYF
TGTGCCAGCAGTTCGATTGATACGCAGTATTTT
>TRBJ2-1|-|TRBV7-6|TRBD2
CASSLVSMGLAQYNEQFF
TGTGCCAGCAGCTTAGTCAGCATGGGACTAGCGCAATACAATGAGCAGTTCTTC
>TRBJ1-6|-|TRBV18|-
CASSPQGGGDSPLHF
TGTGCCAGCTCACCCCAGGGAGGTGGTGATTCACCCCTCCACTTT
>TRBJ2-1|-|TRBV19|-
CASSPGPRSSEQFF
TGTGCCAGTAGTCCGGGACCGCGGAGCTCGGAGCAGTTCTTC
>TRBJ1-4|-|TRBV15|-
CATSFGGNEKLFF
TGTGCCACCAGCTTCGGGGGGAATGAAAAACTGTTTTTT
>TRBJ2-7|-|TRBV5-4|-
CASSLDNLEQYF
TGTGCCAGCAGCTTGGACAACCTCGAGCAGTACTTC
>TRBJ2-3|-|TRBV11-3|TRBD2
CASSPGLAGGDTQYF
TGTGCCAGCAGCCCCGGACTAGCGGGCGGGGATACGCAGTATTTT
>TRBJ2-7|-|TRBV20-1|-
CSATDGAVQYF
TGCAGTGCTACCGACGGTGCGGTGCAGTACTTC
>TRBJ2-3|-|TRBV10-3|-
CAITSTQGTDTQYF
TGTGCCATCACTTCCACTCAGGGCACAGATACGCAGTATTTT
>TRBJ1-1|-|TRBV11-3|-
CASSFRDPAEAFF
TGTGCCAGCAGCTTCAGGGACCCAGCTGAAGCTTTCTTT
>TRBJ1-6|-|TRBV28|-
CASSPPLSGVQTLHF
TGTGCCAGCAGTCCCCCATTATCGGGGGTTCAAACCCTCCACTTT
>TRBJ2-3|-|TRBV19|-
CASSMGTAGTQYF
TGTGCCAGTAGTATGGGCACAGCCGGTACGCAGTATTTT
>TRBJ1-4|-|TRBV6-5|-
CASSYGTTNEKLFF
TGTGCCAGCAGTTACGGGACAACTAATGAAAAACTGTTTTTT
>TRBJ1-1|-|TRBV9|-
CASSVGTMNTEAFF
TGTGCCAGCAGCGTGGGGACCATGAACACTGAAGCTTTCTTT
>TRBJ2-5|-|TRBV5-1|TRBD1
CASSRQGTNQETQYF
TGCGCCAGCAGCCGACAGGGGACCAACCAAGAGACCCAGTACTTC
>TRBJ2-2|-|TRBV5-1|TRBD2
CASSGRENTGELFF
TGCGCCAGCAGCGGGAGGGAGAACACCGGGGAGCTGTTTTTT
>TRBJ2-5|few|TRBV28|-
CASSFNVGTQYF
TGTGCCAGCAGTTTCAACGTTGGGACCCAGTACTTC
>TRBJ1-1|-|TRBV7-3|-
CASSPQGFGQAFF
TGTGCCAGCAGCCCGCAGGGTTTTGGTCAAGCTTTCTTT
>TRBJ1-1|-|TRBV19|-
CASMKVGSGTEAFF
TGTGCCAGTATGAAGGTGGGAAGTGGCACTGAAGCTTTCTTT
>TRBJ1-2|-|TRBV19|-
CASSVREGYGYTF
TGTGCCAGTAGTGTAAGGGAGGGCTATGGCTACACCTTC
>TRBJ2-1|-|TRBV2|TRBD2
CASRLAGNNEQFF
TGTGCCAGCAGACTAGCGGGGAATAATGAGCAGTTCTTC
>TRBJ1-4|-|TRBV18|TRBD1
CASSTGVLDEKLFF
TGTGCCAGCTCAACAGGGGTCCTAGATGAAAAACTGTTTTTT
>TRBJ2-1|few|TRBV2|-
CASSDLGRSYNEQFF
TGTGCCAGCAGTGATTTAGGGAGGTCTTACAATGAGCAGTTCTTC
>TRBJ2-1|few|TRBV25-1|TRBD2
CASSESQRETYNEQFF
TGTGCCAGCAGTGAATCCCAGCGGGAAACCTACAATGAGCAGTTCTTC
>TRBJ1-3|-|TRBV6-1|TRBD1
CASSSTSTGENTIYF
TGTGCCAGCAGTTCCACTAGTACAGGGGAAAACACCATATATTTT
>TRBJ1-6|-|TRBV5-4|TRBD1
CASSLEGTGRNSPLHF
TGTGCCAGCAGCTTGGAGGGGACAGGGCGCAATTCACCCCTCCACTTT
>TRBJ1-6|-|TRBV4-1|-
CASSRTWQTNSPLHF
TGCGCCAGCAGCCGAACGTGGCAGACTAATTCACCCCTCCACTTT
>TRBJ1-2|-|TRBV30|TRBD1
CAWRPATGNNYGYTF
TGTGCCTGGAGACCTGCGACAGGGAATAACTATGGCTACACCTTC
>TRBJ2-7|-|TRBV27|-
CASSLSGIDSPYF
TGTGCCAGCAGTTTATCAGGCATCGATAGTCCGTACTTC
>TRBJ1-2|-|TRBV4-2|TRBD1
CASSHLPGQGGSYESYTF
TGTGCCAGCAGCCATCTCCCGGGACAGGGGGGTTCCTATGAGAGCTACACCTTC
>TRBJ1-1|few|TRBV2|-
CASSSLAGINTEAFF
TGTGCCAGCAGTTCCCTGGCAGGGATTAACACTGAAGCTTTCTTT
>TRBJ1-2|-|TRBV5-8|-
CASSLSGEYGYTF
TGTGCCAGCAGCTTATCAGGGGAGTATGGCTACACCTTC
>TRBJ1-2|-|TRBV7-9|TRBD1
CASRPDRGVHYGYTF
TGTGCCAGCAGACCTGACAGGGGTGTTCACTATGGCTACACCTTC
>TRBJ2-5|-|TRBV10-2|-
CASSAGQQETQYF
TGCGCCAGCAGCGCGGGACAGCAAGAGACCCAGTACTTC
>TRBJ2-7|-|TRBV7-2|-
CASSLDPTRGEQYF
TGTGCCAGCAGCTTAGACCCGACCCGCGGCGAGCAGTACTTC
>TRBJ1-2|-|TRBV6-5|TRBD1
CATRDRADYGYTF
TGTGCCACCAGGGACAGAGCGGACTATGGCTACACCTTC